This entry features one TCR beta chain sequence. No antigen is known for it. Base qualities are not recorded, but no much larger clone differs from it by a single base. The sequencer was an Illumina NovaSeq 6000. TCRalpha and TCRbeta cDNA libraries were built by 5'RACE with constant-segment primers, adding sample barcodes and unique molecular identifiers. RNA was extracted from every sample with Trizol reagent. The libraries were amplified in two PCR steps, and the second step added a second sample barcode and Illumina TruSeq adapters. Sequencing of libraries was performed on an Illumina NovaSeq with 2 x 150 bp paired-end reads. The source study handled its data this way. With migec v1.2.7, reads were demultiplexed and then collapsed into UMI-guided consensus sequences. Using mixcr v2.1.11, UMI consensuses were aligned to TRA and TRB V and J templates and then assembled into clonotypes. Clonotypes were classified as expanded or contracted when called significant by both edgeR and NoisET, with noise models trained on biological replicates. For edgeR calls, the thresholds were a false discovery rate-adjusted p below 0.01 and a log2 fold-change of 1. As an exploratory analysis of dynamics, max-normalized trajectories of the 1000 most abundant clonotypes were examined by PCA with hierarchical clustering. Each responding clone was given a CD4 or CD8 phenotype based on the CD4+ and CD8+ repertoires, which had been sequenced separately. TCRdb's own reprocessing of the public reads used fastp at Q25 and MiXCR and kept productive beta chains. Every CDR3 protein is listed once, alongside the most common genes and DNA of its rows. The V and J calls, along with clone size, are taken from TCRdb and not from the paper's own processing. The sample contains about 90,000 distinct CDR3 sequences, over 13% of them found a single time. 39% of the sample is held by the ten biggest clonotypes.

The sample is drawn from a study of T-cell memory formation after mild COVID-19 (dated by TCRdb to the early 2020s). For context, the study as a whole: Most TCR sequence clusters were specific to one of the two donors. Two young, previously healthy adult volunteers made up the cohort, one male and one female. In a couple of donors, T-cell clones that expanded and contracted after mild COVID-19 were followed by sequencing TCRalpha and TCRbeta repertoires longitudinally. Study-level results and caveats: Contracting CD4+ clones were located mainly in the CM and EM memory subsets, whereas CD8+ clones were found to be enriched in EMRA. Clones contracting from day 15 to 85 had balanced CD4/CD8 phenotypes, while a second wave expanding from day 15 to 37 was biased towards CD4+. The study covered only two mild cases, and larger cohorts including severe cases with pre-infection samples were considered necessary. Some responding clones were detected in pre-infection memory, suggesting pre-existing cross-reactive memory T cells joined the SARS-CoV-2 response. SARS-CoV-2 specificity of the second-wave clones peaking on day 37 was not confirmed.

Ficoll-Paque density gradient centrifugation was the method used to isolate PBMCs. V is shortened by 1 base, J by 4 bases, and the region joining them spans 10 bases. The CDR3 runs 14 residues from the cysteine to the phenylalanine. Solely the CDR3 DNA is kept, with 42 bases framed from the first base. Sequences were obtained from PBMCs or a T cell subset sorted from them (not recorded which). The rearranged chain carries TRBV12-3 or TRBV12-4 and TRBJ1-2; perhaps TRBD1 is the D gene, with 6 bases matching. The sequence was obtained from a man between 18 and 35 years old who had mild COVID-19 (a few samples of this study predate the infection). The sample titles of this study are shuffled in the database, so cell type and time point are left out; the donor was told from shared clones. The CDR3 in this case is CASSLGGLGYGYTF. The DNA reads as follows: TGTGCCAGCAGTTTAGGGGGGCTTGGCTATGGCTACACCTTC.